The 7 T cell receptor beta chains in this list originate from one sample, sequenced in a study of T cell changes during pregnancy in multiple sclerosis. Method: immunoSEQ multiplex PCR; TCRdb's copy keeps in-frame clones and lacks some. Seen here are tens of thousands of clones, 85% to 95% observed once, and the top ten hold under 5%. The sample consisted of CD8+ T cells from peripheral blood mononuclear cells, taken in the second trimester of pregnancy. These receptors were collected from a female donor with multiple sclerosis, enrolled in a pregnancy study.

The V call is TRBV9, the J call TRBJ1-2; a weak D match, TRBD1 (5 bases). In germline, CDR1 is SGDLS, CDR2 YYNGEE. The CDR3 has 15 amino acids. The V end lost 0 bases, the J end lost 8 bases, and 17 bases lay between the germline ends. CDR3 DNA sequence: TGTGCCAGCAGCGTAGGCTCTGGGGGGGATGGGGGCTACACCTTC. Amino acid sequence: CASSVGSGGDGGYTF.

This clone was seen once. V usage is TRBV11-1 and J usage is TRBJ1-1; the D gene is possibly TRBD1 (6 bases). V was shortened by 3 bases and J by 1 base, with 6 bases between the two germline ends. This CDR3 comprises 13 residues. CDR1 is SGHAT and CDR2 is FQDESV in the germline V gene (reference sequence). CDR3 sequence: CASSLGQNTEAFF. CDR3 in DNA: TGTGCCAGCAGCTTGGGACAGAACACTGAAGCTTTCTTT.

The chain recombines TRBV15 with TRBJ2-7; 7 positions match TRBD1. V shed 4 bases and J 6 bases; nucleotides not matched to a gene: 12. Germline V CDR1 and CDR2: LNHNV, YYDKDF (reference sequence). CDR3 length: 15 residues. CDR3 in amino acids: CATSNPRDSWSEQYF. As DNA, the CDR3 is TGTGCCACCAGCAACCCCCGGGACAGCTGGAGCGAGCAGTACTTC.

The chain links TRBV27 to TRBJ2-1; 13 nucleotides align to TRBD2. The CDR3 loop spans 16 amino acids. The germline CDR1 and CDR2 sequences are MNHEY and SMNVEV (reference sequence). Trimming removed 7 bases from V and 7 bases from J; junction bases left unmatched: 10. The CDR3 nucleotides read TGTGCCAGCATAAGCCTTGGACTAGCGGGAGTGAATGAGCAGTTCTTC. Translated, it gives CASISLGLAGVNEQFF.

The chain combines TRBV27 with TRBJ2-7; 8 bases line up with TRBD1. The CDR3 covers 15 residues. CDR1 and CDR2 from the germline V gene are MNHEY and SMNVEV (reference sequence). V shed 2 bases, J shed 6 bases, and the junction held 9 bases outside the gene matches. The CDR3 DNA reads TGTGCCAGCAGTTTAAAGGTCCAGGGGGCCGGCGAGCAGTACTTC. This sequence encodes CASSLKVQGAGEQYF.

This clone was observed a single time. V and J are TRBV6-5 and TRBJ2-5, with 7 bases lining up with TRBD2. V dropped 7 bases and J dropped 5; count of bases not matched to a gene: 10. This CDR3 is built from 14 residues. In germline, CDR1 is MNHEY, CDR2 SVGAGI. The CDR3 spells CASNGGTTWETQYF. The CDR3 coding sequence is TGTGCCAGCAACGGGGGGACTACCTGGGAGACCCAGTACTTC.

This rearrangement joins TRBV7-3 to TRBJ2-3; perhaps TRBD1 as D (5 bases). CDR1 and CDR2 from the germline V gene are SGHTA and FQGTGA. V lost 4 bases and J lost 0, with 11 bases in between. This CDR3 is 15 amino acids long. The CDR3 DNA reads TGTGCCAGCAGCTCTCTCCCAGGGAGCACAGATACGCAGTATTTT. Its protein product is CASSSLPGSTDTQYF.